This TCR beta chain was retrieved from a study of cytomegalovirus exposure and HLA in healthy donors. Points on this clone: The antigen is unknown.

The germline V and J ends were trimmed by 4 bases and 3 bases, with 10 bases remaining between them. CDR1 and CDR2 (germline): SGHKS, YYEKEE (reference sequence). The CDR3 length is 13 residues. TCRdb's table, derived via immunoSEQ multiplex PCR, lists solely in-frame clones and lacks some. The sample consists of some 150,000 clones, 94% of them appearing once. Overall study results and limits: Most TCR sequences showed up rarely, but some public TCRs showed up in many donors.

The V gene is TRBV5-5, the J gene TRBJ1-1; D not certain. The material sequenced was PBMCs. The TCR comes from a man aged 18 to 29 in good health and CMV-seropositive. The CDR3 DNA sequence: TGTGCCAGCAGCGGACTGCTGTACACTGAAGCTTTCTTT. Encoded protein: CASSGLLYTEAFF.